A selection of T cell receptor beta chains follows, all from one sample in a study of T cell responses to AZD1222 COVID-19 vaccine. Using immunoSEQ multiplex PCR, the repertoire was profiled, and TCRdb retains in-frame clones only, with some absent. This repertoire shows 200,000 or so clones, approximately 86% found once; its top ten account for about 7.2%. The sequenced sample was peripheral blood, obtained on day 0 of AZD1222 vaccination. These receptors were taken from an adult in good health. Each CDR3 is given with its conserved first and last residue. A D gene is named only where the DNA matches it firmly. Clone size appears in some rows only: once, few, many, or a class for an expanded clone.

v_gene	len	d_gene	abundance	j_gene	CDR3aa	CDR3nt
TRBV7-9	12	.	.	TRBJ1-3	CASSEPGNTIYF	TGTGCCAGCAGCGAGCCGGGAAACACCATATATTTT
TRBV5-1	15	TRBD1	.	TRBJ2-7	CASSSTGDRGGEQYF	TGCGCCAGCAGCTCGACCGGGGACAGGGGAGGCGAGCAGTACTTC
TRBV24-1	17	TRBD1	.	TRBJ2-5	CATSDSWTGSNQETQYF	TGTGCCACCAGTGATTCTTGGACAGGCAGTAACCAAGAGACCCAGTACTTC
TRBV5-6	16	.	.	TRBJ1-2	CASSLVIEGSNYGYTF	TGTGCCAGCAGCTTGGTGATTGAGGGTTCTAACTATGGCTACACCTTC
TRBV21-1	11	.	.	TRBJ1-1	CASSKVWGAFF	TGTGCCAGCAGCAAAGTGTGGGGGGCTTTCTTT
TRBV6-4	15	.	.	TRBJ2-3	CASSDSADSTDTQYF	TGTGCCAGCAGTGACTCGGCCGACAGCACAGATACGCAGTATTTT
TRBV6-5	13	.	.	TRBJ1-5	CASRRGINQPQHF	TGTGCCAGCAGAAGAGGAATCAATCAGCCCCAGCATTTT
TRBV2	11	TRBD1	.	TRBJ1-2	CASRTGRGYTF	TGTGCCAGCCGGACAGGGCGAGGCTACACCTTC
TRBV11-2	15	TRBD1	.	TRBJ1-1	CASSKGGQGSTEAFF	TGTGCCAGCAGCAAAGGGGGACAGGGGAGCACTGAAGCTTTCTTT
TRBV7-2	12	.	.	TRBJ1-5	CASSPGSGPQHF	TGTGCCAGCAGCCCAGGGTCGGGACCCCAGCATTTT
TRBV6-5	15	TRBD1	once	TRBJ2-2	CASSSRTGNTGELFF	TGTGCCAGCAGTTCCCGGACAGGGAACACCGGGGAGCTGTTTTTT
TRBV27	13	.	.	TRBJ1-2	CASSSTANYGYTF	TGTGCCAGCAGTTCGACAGCGAACTATGGCTACACCTTC
TRBV14	14	.	.	TRBJ2-3	CASSWGRNSDTQYF	TGTGCCAGCAGCTGGGGACGGAACTCAGATACGCAGTATTTT
TRBV29-1	14	.	.	TRBJ2-5	CSVGTILPQETQYF	TGCAGCGTTGGGACAATCCTCCCGCAAGAGACCCAGTACTTC
TRBV18	14	TRBD1	.	TRBJ1-1	CASSPDRQNTEAFF	TGTGCCAGCTCACCGGACAGGCAGAACACTGAAGCTTTCTTT
TRBV27	13	.	.	TRBJ1-2	CASSPTAAYGYTF	TGTGCCAGCAGCCCAACAGCTGCTTATGGCTACACCTTC
TRBV29-1	10	.	.	TRBJ2-1	CSFANNEQFF	TGCAGCTTTGCGAACAATGAGCAGTTCTTC
TRBV30	14	.	.	TRBJ1-3	CAWSVSGSGNTIYF	TGTGCCTGGAGTGTGTCCGGCTCTGGAAACACCATATATTTT
TRBV13	16	TRBD2	.	TRBJ2-7	CASSATGTSGTYEQYF	TGTGCCAGCAGCGCTACCGGGACTAGCGGTACCTACGAGCAGTACTTC
TRBV19	14	.	once	TRBJ2-1	CASSIRAVVGEQFF	TGTGCCAGTAGTATACGGGCGGTCGTAGGTGAGCAGTTCTTC
TRBV6-2/TRBV6-3	15	TRBD1	.	TRBJ2-5	CASSTLDRGLETQYF	TGTGCCAGCAGTACGCTGGACAGGGGGCTCGAGACCCAGTACTTC
TRBV4-3	14	.	.	TRBJ1-2	CASSQDRAPDGYTF	TGCGCCAGCAGCCAAGATCGGGCACCGGATGGCTACACCTTC
TRBV12-3/TRBV12-4	13	.	.	TRBJ1-6	CASSLQGSSPLHF	TGTGCCAGCAGTTTACAGGGATCTTCACCCCTCCACTTT
TRBV5-1	13	.	.	TRBJ2-4	CASSLGPENIQYF	TGCGCCAGCAGCTTGGGACCGGAAAACATTCAGTACTTC
TRBV29-1	17	.	.	TRBJ2-6	CSVRVDRQYSGANVLTF	TGCAGCGTCCGAGTTGACCGCCAGTACTCTGGGGCCAACGTCCTGACTTTC
TRBV7-6	15	.	.	TRBJ2-2	CASSRDWMNTGELFF	TGTGCCAGCAGCCGGGACTGGATGAACACCGGGGAGCTGTTTTTT
TRBV28	13	.	.	TRBJ1-1	CASSMHMNTEAFF	TGTGCCAGCAGTATGCACATGAACACTGAAGCTTTCTTT
TRBV29-1	12	.	.	TRBJ2-1	CSVEGRGSEQFF	TGCAGCGTTGAAGGCCGGGGTAGTGAGCAGTTCTTC
TRBV19	13	.	.	TRBJ1-1	CARTAGPVTEAFF	TGTGCCAGGACAGCAGGGCCGGTCACTGAAGCTTTCTTT
TRBV4-1	12	.	.	TRBJ1-3	CASSQDGNTIYF	TGCGCCAGCAGCCAAGATGGAAACACCATATATTTT
TRBV7-9	13	.	.	TRBJ2-7	CASSGGKKYEQYF	TGTGCCAGCTCAGGAGGGAAGAAATACGAGCAGTACTTC
TRBV15	13	.	.	TRBJ1-1	CATSRVRNTEAFF	TGTGCCACCAGCAGAGTCCGGAACACTGAAGCTTTCTTT
TRBV30	13	.	once	TRBJ1-1	CAWSVADITEAFF	TGTGCCTGGAGTGTAGCGGACATCACTGAAGCTTTCTTT
TRBV5-6	17	.	.	TRBJ1-1	CASSFPGTPRRGTEAFF	TGTGCCAGCAGCTTTCCCGGGACACCCAGGCGGGGCACTGAAGCTTTCTTT
TRBV6-1	14	.	.	TRBJ1-2	CASSEVAGRYGYTF	TGTGCCAGCAGTGAAGTTGCAGGCCGCTATGGCTACACCTTC
TRBV14	13	TRBD1	.	TRBJ1-2	CASSPRGQRGYTF	TGTGCCAGCAGCCCCAGGGGACAGAGGGGCTACACCTTC
TRBV7-8	17	TRBD1	.	TRBJ2-6	CASSGRGPLSGANVLTF	TGTGCCAGCAGCGGCAGGGGGCCCCTCTCTGGGGCCAACGTCCTGACTTTC
TRBV27	16	.	.	TRBJ2-7	CASSLSSGRQFYEQYF	TGTGCCAGCAGTTTATCGTCGGGGCGCCAGTTCTACGAGCAGTACTTC
TRBV4-1	18	TRBD2	.	TRBJ2-7	CASSLRTSGGTPTYEQYF	TGCGCCAGCAGCCTCCGGACTAGCGGGGGAACCCCAACCTACGAGCAGTACTTC
TRBV11-1	14	TRBD1	.	TRBJ2-1	CASSRQGAQGEQFF	TGTGCCAGCAGCAGACAGGGGGCGCAGGGTGAGCAGTTCTTC
TRBV9	16	.	few	TRBJ1-6	CASSVEGLTRNSPLHF	TGTGCCAGCAGCGTAGAAGGACTAACCCGTAATTCACCCCTCCACTTT
TRBV6-5	15	.	.	TRBJ1-3	CASSPGDGSGNTIYF	TGTGCCAGCAGTCCTGGGGACGGCTCTGGAAACACCATATATTTT
TRBV7-2	13	TRBD1	.	TRBJ1-2	CASRPGQEYGYTF	TGTGCCAGCAGACCGGGACAGGAGTATGGCTACACCTTC
TRBV14	12	.	.	TRBJ1-2	CASSAGRYGYTF	TGTGCCAGCAGCGCCGGGAGATATGGCTACACCTTC
TRBV6-5	15	TRBD1	.	TRBJ1-6	CASSYSGQGASPLHF	TGTGCCAGCAGTTACTCAGGACAGGGGGCCTCACCCCTCCACTTT
TRBV5-6	13	.	.	TRBJ1-1	CASRSTANTEAFF	TGTGCCAGCAGGTCGACAGCGAACACTGAAGCTTTCTTT
TRBV27	14	.	.	TRBJ2-3	CASTLGPGRNTQYF	TGTGCCAGTACCCTAGGTCCAGGGAGGAATACGCAGTATTTT
TRBV5-1	11	.	.	TRBJ2-7	CASRAGNEQYF	TGCGCCAGCAGGGCAGGGAACGAGCAGTACTTC
TRBV19	15	TRBD1	.	TRBJ2-3	CASSPRTGSTDTQYF	TGTGCCAGTAGTCCCCGGACAGGTAGCACAGATACGCAGTATTTT
TRBV15	15	.	.	TRBJ1-2	CATSRVGQREDGYTF	TGTGCCACCAGCAGAGTCGGGCAGAGAGAGGATGGCTACACCTTC
TRBV28	15	TRBD2	.	TRBJ2-3	CASSFWASGGDTQYF	TGTGCCAGCAGTTTTTGGGCTAGCGGAGGAGATACGCAGTATTTT
TRBV27	15	.	.	TRBJ2-3	CASSSTGRGSDTQYF	TGTGCCAGCAGTAGCACGGGGCGGGGTTCAGATACGCAGTATTTT
TRBV11-3	12	.	.	TRBJ2-7	CASSPCAPEQYF	TGTGCCAGCAGCCCCTGTGCCCCCGAGCAGTACTTC
TRBV19	15	TRBD1	once	TRBJ2-2	CASSMYRGITGELFF	TGTGCCAGTAGTATGTACAGGGGTATCACCGGGGAGCTGTTTTTT
TRBV29-1	13	.	.	TRBJ1-4	CSGTTGVGEKLFF	TGCAGCGGAACGACAGGTGTGGGTGAAAAACTGTTTTTT
TRBV4-1	13	.	once	TRBJ2-5	CASRVVGGETQYF	TGCGCCAGCAGGGTTGTAGGTGGGGAGACCCAGTACTTC
TRBV7-3	13	.	.	TRBJ2-5	CASSFGVGETQYF	TGTGCCAGCAGCTTCGGGGTAGGGGAGACCCAGTACTTC
TRBV11-3	15	.	.	TRBJ2-1	CASSLLGASYNEQFF	TGTGCCAGCAGCTTATTGGGGGCGTCCTACAATGAGCAGTTCTTC
TRBV2	16	TRBD2	.	TRBJ2-2	CASRGDAGGDPGELFF	TGTGCCAGCCGAGGCGATGCCGGGGGGGACCCCGGGGAGCTGTTTTTT